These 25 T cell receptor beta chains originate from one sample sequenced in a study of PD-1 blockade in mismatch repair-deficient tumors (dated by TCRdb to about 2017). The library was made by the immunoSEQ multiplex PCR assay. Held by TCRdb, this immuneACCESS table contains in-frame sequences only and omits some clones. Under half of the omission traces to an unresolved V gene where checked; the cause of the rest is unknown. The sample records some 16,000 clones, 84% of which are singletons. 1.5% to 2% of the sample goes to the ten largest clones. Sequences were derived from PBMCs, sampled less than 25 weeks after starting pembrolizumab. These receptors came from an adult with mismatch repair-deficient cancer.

CDR3 protein: CASSFISGANVLTF. CDR3 nucleotide sequence: TGTGCCAGCAGTTTTATTTCTGGGGCCAACGTCCTGACTTTC. This sequence joins TRBV27 and TRBJ2-6; D ambiguous. V was cut by 3 bases and J by 1 base, with 4 bases left in between. This CDR3 is built from 14 residues. Germline V gene sequence: CDR1 MNHEY, CDR2 SMNVEV (reference sequence).

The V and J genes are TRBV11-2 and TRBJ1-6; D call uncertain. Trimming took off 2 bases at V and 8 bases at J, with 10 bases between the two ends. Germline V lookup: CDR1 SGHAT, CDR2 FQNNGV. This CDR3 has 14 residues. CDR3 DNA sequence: TGTGCCAGCAGCTTACAACCGCGGGATTCACCCCTCCACTTT. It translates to CASSLQPRDSPLHF.

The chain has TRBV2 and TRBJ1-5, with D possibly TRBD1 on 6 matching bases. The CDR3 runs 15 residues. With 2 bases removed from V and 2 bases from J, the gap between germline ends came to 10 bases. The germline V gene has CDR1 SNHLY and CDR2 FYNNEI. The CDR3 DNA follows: TGTGCCAGCAGTGAAATATCAGGGGGCAATCAGCCCCAGCATTTT. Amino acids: CASSEISGGNQPQHF.

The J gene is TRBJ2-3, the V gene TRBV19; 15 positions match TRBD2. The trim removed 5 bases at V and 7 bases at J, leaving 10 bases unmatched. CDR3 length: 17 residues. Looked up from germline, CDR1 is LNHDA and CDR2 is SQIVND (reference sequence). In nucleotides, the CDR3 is TGTGCCAGTAGTCGAATTTCCGGGACTAGCGGGAGGAATACGCAGTATTTT. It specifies CASSRISGTSGRNTQYF.

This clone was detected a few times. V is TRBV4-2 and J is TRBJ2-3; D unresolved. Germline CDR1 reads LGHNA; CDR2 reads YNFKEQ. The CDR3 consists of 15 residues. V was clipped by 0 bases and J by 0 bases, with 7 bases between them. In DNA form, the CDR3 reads TGTGCCAGCAGCCAAGATCCTATCAGCACAGATACGCAGTATTTT. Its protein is CASSQDPISTDTQYF.

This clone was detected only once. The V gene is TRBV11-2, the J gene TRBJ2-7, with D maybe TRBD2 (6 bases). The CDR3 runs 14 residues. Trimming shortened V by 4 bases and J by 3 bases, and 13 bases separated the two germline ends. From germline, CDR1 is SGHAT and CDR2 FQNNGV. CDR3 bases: TGTGCCAGCAGCTCATCGGGACTCAGCTACGAGCAGTACTTC. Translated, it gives CASSSSGLSYEQYF.

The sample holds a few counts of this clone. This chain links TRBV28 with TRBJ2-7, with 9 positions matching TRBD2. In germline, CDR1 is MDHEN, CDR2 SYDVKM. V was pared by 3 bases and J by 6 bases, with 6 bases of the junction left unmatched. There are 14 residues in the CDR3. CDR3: CASSFPSGTGEQYF. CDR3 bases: TGTGCCAGCAGTTTTCCTAGCGGGACCGGCGAGCAGTACTTC.

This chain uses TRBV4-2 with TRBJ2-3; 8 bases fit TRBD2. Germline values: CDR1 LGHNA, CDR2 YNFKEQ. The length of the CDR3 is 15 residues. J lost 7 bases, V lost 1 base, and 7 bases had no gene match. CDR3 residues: CASSQVLAGLNTQYF. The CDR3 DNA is TGTGCCAGCAGCCAAGTGCTAGCGGGCCTCAATACGCAGTATTTT.

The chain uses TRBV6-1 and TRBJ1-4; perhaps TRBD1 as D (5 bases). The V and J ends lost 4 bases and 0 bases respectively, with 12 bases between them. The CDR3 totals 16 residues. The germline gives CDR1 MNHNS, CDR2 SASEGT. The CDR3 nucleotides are TGTGCCAGCAGTGGACACGGGGGATCAACTAATGAAAAACTGTTTTTT. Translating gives CASSGHGGSTNEKLFF.

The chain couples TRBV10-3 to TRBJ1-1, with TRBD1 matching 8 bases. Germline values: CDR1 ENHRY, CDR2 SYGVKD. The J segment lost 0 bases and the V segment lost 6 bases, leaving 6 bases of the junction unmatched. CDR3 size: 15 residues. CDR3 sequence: CAIRGQGLMNTEAFF. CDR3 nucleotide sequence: TGTGCCATCAGAGGACAGGGATTAATGAACACTGAAGCTTTCTTT.

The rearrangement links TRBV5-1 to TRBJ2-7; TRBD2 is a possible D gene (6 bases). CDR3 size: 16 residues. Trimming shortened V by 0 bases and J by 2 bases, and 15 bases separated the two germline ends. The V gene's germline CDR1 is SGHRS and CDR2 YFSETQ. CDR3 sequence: CASSLEVSGFAYEQYF. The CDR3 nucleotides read TGCGCCAGCAGCTTGGAAGTTAGCGGTTTTGCCTACGAGCAGTACTTC.

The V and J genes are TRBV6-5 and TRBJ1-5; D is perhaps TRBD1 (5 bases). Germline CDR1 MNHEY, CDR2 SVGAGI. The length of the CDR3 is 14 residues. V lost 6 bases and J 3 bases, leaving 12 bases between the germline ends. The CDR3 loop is CASSPDRSNQPQHF. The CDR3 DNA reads TGTGCCAGCAGCCCTGACAGATCCAATCAGCCCCAGCATTTT.

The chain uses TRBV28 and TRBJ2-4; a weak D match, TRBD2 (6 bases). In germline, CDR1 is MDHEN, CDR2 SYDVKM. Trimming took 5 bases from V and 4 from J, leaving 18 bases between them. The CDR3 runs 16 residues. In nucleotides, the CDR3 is TGTGCCAGCAGTCCCCACGGGGGTCGGCGGAAAAACATTCAGTACTTC. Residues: CASSPHGGRRKNIQYF. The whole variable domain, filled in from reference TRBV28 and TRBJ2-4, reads DVKVTQSSRYLVKRTGEKVFLECVQDMDHENMFWYRQDPGLGLRLIYFSYDVKMKEKGDIPEGYSVSREKKERFSLILESASTNQTSMYLCASSPHGGRRKNIQYFGAGTRLSVL.

CDR3 in amino acids: CASSINTDTQYF. CDR3 DNA sequence: TGCGCCAGCAGCATAAACACAGATACGCAGTATTTT. The chain recombines TRBV5-1 with TRBJ2-3; D is undetermined. Germline CDR1 reads SGHRS; CDR2 reads YFSETQ. CDR3 length: 12 amino acids. V was shortened by 4 bases and J by 2 bases, with 5 bases between the two germline ends.

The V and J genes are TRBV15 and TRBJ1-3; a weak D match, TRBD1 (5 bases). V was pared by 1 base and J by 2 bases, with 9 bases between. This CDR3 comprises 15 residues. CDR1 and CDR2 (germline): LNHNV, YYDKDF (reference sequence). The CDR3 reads CATSRAGGTGNTIYF. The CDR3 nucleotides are TGTGCCACCAGCAGAGCGGGGGGAACTGGAAACACCATATATTTT.

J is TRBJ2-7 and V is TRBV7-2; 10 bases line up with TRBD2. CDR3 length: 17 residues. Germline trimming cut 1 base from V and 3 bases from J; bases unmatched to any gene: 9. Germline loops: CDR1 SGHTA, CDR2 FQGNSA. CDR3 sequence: CASSLVRASGSLYEQYF. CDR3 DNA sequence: TGTGCCAGCAGCTTAGTTAGGGCTAGCGGGAGCCTCTACGAGCAGTACTTC.

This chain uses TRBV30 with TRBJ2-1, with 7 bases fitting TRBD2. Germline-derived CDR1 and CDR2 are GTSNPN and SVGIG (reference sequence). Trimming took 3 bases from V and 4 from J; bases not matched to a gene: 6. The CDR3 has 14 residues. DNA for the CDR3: TGTGCCTGGAGCGGCGGGAGCCTGTACAATGAGCAGTTCTTC. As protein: CAWSGGSLYNEQFF. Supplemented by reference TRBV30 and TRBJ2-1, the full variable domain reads SQTIHQWPATLVQPVGSPLSLECTVEGTSNPNLYWYRQAAGRGLQLLFYSVGIGQISSEVPQNLSASRPQDRQFILSSKKLLLSDSGFYLCAWSGGSLYNEQFFGPGTRLTVL.

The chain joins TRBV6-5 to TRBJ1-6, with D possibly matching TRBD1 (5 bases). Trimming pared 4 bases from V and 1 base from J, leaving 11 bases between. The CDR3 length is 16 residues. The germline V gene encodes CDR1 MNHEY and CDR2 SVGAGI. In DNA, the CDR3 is TGTGCCAGCAGTTTGAACCGACAGTCCTATAATTCACCCCTCCACTTT. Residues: CASSLNRQSYNSPLHF.

For the CDR3, the DNA is TGTGCCAGCTCACCACCGTCTCCACTCTATAATTCACCCCTCCACTTT. It translates to CASSPPSPLYNSPLHF. The gene calls are TRBV18 and TRBJ1-6, with unresolved D. With 0 bases removed from V and 3 bases from J, the gap between germline ends came to 9 bases. Per the germline V gene, CDR1 is KGHSH and CDR2 is LQKENI. There are 16 residues in the CDR3. The full variable domain, its missing parts supplied by reference TRBV18 and TRBJ1-6, is NAGVMQNPRHLVRRRGQEARLRCSPMKGHSHVYWYRQLPEEGLKFMVYLQKENIIDESGMPKERFSAEFPKEGPSILRIQQVVRGDSAAYFCASSPPSPLYNSPLHFGNGTRLTVT.

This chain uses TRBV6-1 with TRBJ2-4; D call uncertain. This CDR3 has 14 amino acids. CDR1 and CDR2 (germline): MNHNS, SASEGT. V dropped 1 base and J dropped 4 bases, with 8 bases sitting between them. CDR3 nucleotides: TGTGCCAGCAGTGAAGGTTTCCGGAAAAACATTCAGTACTTC. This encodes CASSEGFRKNIQYF.

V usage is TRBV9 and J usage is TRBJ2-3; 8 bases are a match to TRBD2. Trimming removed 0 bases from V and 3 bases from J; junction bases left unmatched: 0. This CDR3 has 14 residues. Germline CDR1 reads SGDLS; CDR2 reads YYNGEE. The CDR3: CASSVASGTDTQYF. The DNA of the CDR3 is TGTGCCAGCAGCGTAGCTAGCGGGACAGATACGCAGTATTTT.

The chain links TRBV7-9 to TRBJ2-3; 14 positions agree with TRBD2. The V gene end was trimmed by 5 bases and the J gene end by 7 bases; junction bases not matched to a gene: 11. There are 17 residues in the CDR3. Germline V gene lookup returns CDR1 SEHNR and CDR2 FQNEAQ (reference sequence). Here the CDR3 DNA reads TGTGCCAGCAGCCCTGGACTAGCGGGAGGCTCCACGAATACGCAGTATTTT. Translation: CASSPGLAGGSTNTQYF.

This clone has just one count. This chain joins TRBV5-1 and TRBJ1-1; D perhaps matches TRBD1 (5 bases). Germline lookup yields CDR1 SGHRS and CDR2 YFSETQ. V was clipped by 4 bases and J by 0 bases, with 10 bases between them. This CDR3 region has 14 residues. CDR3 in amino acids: CASSLNRLNTEAFF. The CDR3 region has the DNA TGCGCCAGCAGCCTGAACAGGTTGAACACTGAAGCTTTCTTT.

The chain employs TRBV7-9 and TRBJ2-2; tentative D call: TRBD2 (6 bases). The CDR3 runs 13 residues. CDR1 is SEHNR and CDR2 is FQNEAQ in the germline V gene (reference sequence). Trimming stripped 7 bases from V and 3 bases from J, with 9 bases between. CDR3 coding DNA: TGTGCCAGCAAACTAGCATACACCGGGGAGCTGTTTTTT. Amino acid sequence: CASKLAYTGELFF.

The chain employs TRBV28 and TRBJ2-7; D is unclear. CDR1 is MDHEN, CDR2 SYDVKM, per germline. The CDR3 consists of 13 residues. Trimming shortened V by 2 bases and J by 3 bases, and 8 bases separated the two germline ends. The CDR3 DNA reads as TGTGCCAGCAGTTTAGTGGGCTACTACGAGCAGTACTTC. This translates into CASSLVGYYEQYF.